This T cell receptor beta chain derives from a study of blood T cell repertoires in COVID-19 (TCRdb year 2020). Study-level background: Samples covering the acute and convalescent phases of COVID-19 were provided by collaborators in the United States, Italy and Spain. Where available, HLA class I and class II types were obtained from metadata supplied by the sample provider rather than from assay-based typing. Sample metadata almost always included a de-identified subject ID, COVID-19 status, age in years and sex. Samples were obtained from the ongoing ImmuneRACE study (first 160 participants) and from 1,000 to 1,500 subjects provided by 6 global collaborators. The material from the prospective study consisted of cDNA or gDNA derived from T cells, B-cell-depleted T cells, or PBMCs. A freely available public database, intended as a resource for researchers studying the immune response to SARS-CoV-2, is where the repertoires were released. Subjects who had been exposed to COVID-19, were actively infected with it, or had recovered from it provided the deeply sampled blood TCRbeta repertoires that made up the dataset.

This clone was counted once. The clone's antigen remains unknown. Per-base qualities were not stored, and no clone one base away is much larger. TCRbeta CDR3 regions were amplified from genomic DNA by means of the immunoSEQ Assay, a bias-controlled multiplex PCR. The paper's data handling went like this. Nucleated cell counts per sample were estimated from amplification of reference gene primers within the assay. Sequence reads were collapsed and filtered to measure the absolute abundance of every unique TCRbeta CDR3 rearrangement. For each sample, productive Simpson clonality was calculated as the square root of Simpson's diversity index over productive rearrangements. This immuneACCESS table, as held by TCRdb, lists in-frame sequences with V and J called but not all clones. Of the missing ones, under half trace to an unresolved V gene in checked studies; the others have no known cause. V and J calls and clone size come straight from that table; D and trimming were deduced from the DNA. This sample lists tens of thousands of clones; roughly 68% were detected once. Of the sample, roughly 61% falls within the top ten clones.

Broad study findings and their caveats: Clinical and demographic metadata were provided uncurated, with the amount varying by source and participant.

Each collaborating institution followed its own protocols to collect whole blood in K2EDTA tubes. For TCRbeta analysis, collaborator samples were shipped as frozen whole blood, as isolated PBMCs, or as DNA extracted from either sample type. This clonotype was obtained from an elderly man with acute or convalescent COVID-19. The sequenced sample consisted of peripheral blood.

The CDR3 sequence is CASSSAGPFYEQYF. DNA sequence: TGTGCCAGCAGTTCCGCGGGACCCTTTTACGAGCAGTACTTC. The rearranged segments are TRBV6-2 or TRBV6-3 and TRBJ2-7; the D gene is perhaps TRBD2, from 6 matching bases. CDR1 is given as MNHEY and CDR2 as SVGEGT, both from the germline V gene. Counted from cysteine to phenylalanine, this CDR3 has 14 amino acids. Of all the DNA, just the CDR3 is kept, 42 bases in frame from base 1. Between the V and J ends, shortened by 4 bases and 4 bases respectively, the junction contains 14 bases.